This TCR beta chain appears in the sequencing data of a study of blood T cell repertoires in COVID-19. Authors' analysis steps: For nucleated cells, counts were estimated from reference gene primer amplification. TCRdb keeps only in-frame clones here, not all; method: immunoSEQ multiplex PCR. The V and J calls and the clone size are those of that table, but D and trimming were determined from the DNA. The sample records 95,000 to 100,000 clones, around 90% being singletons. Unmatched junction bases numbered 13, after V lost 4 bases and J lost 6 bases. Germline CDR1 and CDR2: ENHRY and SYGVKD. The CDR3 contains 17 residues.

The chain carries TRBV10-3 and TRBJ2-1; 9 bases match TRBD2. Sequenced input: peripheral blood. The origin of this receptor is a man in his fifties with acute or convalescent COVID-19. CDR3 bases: TGTGCCATCAGTGGTGGTCTGGTTAGCGGGGGTGGCAATGAGCAGTTCTTC. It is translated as CAISGGLVSGGGNEQFF.